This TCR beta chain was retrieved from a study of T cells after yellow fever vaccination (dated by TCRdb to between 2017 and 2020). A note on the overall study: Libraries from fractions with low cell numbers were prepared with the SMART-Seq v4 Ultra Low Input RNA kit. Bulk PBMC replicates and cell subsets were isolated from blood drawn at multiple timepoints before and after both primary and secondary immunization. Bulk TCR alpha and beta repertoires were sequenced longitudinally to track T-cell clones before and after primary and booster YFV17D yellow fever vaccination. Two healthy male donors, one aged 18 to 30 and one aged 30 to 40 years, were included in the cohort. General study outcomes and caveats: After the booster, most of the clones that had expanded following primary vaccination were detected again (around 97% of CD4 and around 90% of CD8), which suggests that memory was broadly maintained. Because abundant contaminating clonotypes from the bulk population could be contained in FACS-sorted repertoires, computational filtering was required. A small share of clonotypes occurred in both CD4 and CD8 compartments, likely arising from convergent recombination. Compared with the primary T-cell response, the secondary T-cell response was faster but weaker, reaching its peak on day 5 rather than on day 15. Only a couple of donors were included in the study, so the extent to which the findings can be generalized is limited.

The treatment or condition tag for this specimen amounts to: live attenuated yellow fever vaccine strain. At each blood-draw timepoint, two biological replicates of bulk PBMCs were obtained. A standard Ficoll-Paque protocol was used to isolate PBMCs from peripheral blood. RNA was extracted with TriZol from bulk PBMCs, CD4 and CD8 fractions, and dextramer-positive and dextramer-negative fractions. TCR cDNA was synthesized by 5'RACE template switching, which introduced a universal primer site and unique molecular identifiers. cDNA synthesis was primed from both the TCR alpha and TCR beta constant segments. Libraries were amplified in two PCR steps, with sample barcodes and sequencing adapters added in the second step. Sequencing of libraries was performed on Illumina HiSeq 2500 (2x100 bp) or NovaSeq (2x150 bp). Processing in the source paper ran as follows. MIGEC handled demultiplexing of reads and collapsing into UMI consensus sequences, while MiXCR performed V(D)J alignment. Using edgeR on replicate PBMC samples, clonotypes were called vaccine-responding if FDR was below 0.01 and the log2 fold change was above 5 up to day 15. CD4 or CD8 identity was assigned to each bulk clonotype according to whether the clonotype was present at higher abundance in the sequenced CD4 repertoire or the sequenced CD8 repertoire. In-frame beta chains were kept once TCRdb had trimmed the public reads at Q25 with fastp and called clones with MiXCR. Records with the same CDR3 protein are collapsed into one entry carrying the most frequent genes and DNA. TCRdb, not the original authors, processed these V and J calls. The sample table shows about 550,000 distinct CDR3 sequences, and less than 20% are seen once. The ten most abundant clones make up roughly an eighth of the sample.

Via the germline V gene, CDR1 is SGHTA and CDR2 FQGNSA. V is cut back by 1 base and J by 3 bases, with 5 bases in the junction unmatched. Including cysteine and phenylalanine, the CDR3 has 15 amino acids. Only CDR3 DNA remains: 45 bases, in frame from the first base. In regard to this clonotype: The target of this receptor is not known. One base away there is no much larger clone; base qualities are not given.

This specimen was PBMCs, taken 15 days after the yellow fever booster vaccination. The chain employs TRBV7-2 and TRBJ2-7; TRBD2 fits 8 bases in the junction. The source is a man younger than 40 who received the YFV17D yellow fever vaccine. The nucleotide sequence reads TGTGCCAGCAGCTTAGATCCTAGCGGGTTCTACGAGCAGTACTTC. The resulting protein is CASSLDPSGFYEQYF.